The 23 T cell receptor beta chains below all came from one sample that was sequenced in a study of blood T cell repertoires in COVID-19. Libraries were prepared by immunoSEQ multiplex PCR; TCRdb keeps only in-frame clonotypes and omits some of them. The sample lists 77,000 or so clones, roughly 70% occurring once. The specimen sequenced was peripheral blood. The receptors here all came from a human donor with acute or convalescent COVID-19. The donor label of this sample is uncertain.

The CDR3 DNA is TGTGCCAGCAGCTTGTGGGGGAGCCTGGGGGCGCAAGGCTACACCTTC. It is translated as CASSLWGSLGAQGYTF. The gene calls are TRBV5-4 and TRBJ1-2, with a tentative D call TRBD1 (6 bases). V was pared by 1 base and J by 8 bases, with 21 bases between. The CDR3 spans 16 residues. The germline CDR1 and CDR2 sequences are SGHNT and YYREEE (reference sequence). Using reference TRBV5-4 and TRBJ1-2 for the parts outside the CDR3, the full variable domain is ETGVTQSPTHLIKTRGQQVTLRCSSQSGHNTVSWYQQALGQGPQFIFQYYREEENGRGNFPPRFSGLQFPNYSSELNVNALELDDSALYLCASSLWGSLGAQGYTFGSGTRLTVV.

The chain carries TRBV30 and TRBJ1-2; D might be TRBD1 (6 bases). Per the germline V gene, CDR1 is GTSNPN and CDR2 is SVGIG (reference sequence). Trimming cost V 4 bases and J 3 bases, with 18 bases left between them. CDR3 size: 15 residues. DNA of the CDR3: TGTGCCTGGACCGTCAACCAGGGGACGGACTATGGCTACACCTTC. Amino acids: CAWTVNQGTDYGYTF.

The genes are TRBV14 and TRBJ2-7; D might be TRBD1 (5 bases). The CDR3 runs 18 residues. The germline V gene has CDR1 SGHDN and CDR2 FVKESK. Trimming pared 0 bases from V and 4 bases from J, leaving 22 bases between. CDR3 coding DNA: TGTGCCAGCAGCCAAGAGATCCGATCGTTGGCAGGGAAGTACGAGCAGTACTTC. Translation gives CASSQEIRSLAGKYEQYF.

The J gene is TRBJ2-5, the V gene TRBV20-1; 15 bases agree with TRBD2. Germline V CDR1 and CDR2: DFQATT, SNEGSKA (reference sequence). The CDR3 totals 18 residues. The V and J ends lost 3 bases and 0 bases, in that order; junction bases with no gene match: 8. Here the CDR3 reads CSASDPGLAGGYQETQYF. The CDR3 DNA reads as TGCAGTGCTAGTGATCCGGGACTAGCGGGGGGCTACCAAGAGACCCAGTACTTC.

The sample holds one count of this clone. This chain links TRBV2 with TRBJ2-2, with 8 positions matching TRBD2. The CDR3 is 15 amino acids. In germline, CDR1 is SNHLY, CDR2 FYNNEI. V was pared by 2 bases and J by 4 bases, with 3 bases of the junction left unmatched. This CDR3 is CASSETGGFTGELFF. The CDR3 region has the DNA TGTGCCAGCAGTGAAACGGGGGGGTTCACCGGGGAGCTGTTTTTT.

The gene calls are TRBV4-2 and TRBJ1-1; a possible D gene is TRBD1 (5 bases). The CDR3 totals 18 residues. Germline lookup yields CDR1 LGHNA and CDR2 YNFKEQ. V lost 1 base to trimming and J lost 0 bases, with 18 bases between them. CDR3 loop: CASSQVKIGNRLNTEAFF. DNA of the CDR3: TGTGCCAGCAGCCAAGTTAAGATTGGGAACAGGCTGAACACTGAAGCTTTCTTT.

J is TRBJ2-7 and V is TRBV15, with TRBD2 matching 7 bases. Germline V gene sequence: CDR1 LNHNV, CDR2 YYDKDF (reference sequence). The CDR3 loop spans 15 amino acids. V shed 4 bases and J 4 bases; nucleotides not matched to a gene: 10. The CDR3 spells CATSNHRGSSYEQYF. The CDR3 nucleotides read TGTGCCACCAGCAACCACCGCGGGAGCAGTTACGAGCAGTACTTC.

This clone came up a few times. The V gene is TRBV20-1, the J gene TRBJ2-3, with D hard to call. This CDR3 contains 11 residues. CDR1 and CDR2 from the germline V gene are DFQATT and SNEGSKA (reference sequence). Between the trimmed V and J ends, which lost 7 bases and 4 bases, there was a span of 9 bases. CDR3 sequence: CSVAVADTQYF. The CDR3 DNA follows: TGCAGTGTTGCGGTGGCAGATACGCAGTATTTT.

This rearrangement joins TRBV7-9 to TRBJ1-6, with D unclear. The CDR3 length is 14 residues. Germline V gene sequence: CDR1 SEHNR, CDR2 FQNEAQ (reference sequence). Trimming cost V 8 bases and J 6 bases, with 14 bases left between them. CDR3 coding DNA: TGTGCCAGCCGGCTGACCGGCGGTAATTCACCCCTCCACTTT. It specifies CASRLTGGNSPLHF.

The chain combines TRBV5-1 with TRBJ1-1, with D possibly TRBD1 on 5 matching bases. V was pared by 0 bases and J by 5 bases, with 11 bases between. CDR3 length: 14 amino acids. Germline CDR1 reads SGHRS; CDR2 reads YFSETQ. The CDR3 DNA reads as TGCGCCAGCAGCTTGGCTACAGGCGTGACTGAAGCTTTCTTT. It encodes CASSLATGVTEAFF.

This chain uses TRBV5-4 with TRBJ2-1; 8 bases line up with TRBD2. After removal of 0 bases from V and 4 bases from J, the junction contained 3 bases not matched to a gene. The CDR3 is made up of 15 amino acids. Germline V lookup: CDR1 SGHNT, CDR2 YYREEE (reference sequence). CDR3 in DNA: TGTGCCAGCAGCTTGGGCGGGGGGCAATACAATGAGCAGTTCTTC. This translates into CASSLGGGQYNEQFF.

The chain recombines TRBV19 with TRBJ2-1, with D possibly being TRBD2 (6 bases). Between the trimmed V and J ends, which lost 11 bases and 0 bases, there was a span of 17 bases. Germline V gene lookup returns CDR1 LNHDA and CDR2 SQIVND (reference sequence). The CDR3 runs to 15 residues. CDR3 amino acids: CASTGGVRSYNEQFF. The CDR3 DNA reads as TGTGCCTCAACCGGCGGGGTACGCTCCTACAATGAGCAGTTCTTC.

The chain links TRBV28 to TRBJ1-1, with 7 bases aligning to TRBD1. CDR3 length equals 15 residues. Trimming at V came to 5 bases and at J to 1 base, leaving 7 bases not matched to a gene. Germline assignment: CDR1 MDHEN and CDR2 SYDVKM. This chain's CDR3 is CASSRPGGGNTEAFF. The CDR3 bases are TGTGCCAGCAGTCGCCCAGGGGGTGGGAACACTGAAGCTTTCTTT.

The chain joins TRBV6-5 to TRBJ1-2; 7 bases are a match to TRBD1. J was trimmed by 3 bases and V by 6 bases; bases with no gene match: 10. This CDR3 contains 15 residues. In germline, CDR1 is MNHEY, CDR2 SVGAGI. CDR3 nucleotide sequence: TGTGCCAGCAGATCAGCCCGGGACAGCGACTATGGCTACACCTTC. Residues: CASRSARDSDYGYTF.

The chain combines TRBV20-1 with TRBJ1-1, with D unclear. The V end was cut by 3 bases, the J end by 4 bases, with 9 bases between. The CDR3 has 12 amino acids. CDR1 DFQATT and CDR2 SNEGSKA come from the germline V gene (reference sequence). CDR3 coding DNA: TGCAGTGCTAGTGTGGGGAGCACTGAAGCTTTCTTT. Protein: CSASVGSTEAFF.

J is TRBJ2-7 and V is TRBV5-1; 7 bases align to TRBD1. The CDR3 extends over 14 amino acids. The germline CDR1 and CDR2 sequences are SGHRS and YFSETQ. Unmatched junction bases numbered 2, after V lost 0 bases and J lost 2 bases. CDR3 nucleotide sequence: TGCGCCAGCAGCTTGGCCGGGACAGCCTACGAGCAGTACTTC. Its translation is CASSLAGTAYEQYF.

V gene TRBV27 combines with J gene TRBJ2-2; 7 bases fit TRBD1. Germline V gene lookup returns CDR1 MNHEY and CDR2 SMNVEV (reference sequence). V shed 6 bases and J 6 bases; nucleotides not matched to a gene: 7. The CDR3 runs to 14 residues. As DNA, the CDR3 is TGTGCCAGCAGCCGCGACAGGGCACCCGGGGAGCTGTTTTTT. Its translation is CASSRDRAPGELFF.

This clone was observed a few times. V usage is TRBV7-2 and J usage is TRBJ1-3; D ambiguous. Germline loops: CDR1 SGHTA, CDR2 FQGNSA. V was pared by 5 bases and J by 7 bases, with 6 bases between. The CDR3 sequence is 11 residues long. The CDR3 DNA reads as TGTGCCAGCAGCCCAATCAACACCATATATTTT. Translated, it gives CASSPINTIYF.

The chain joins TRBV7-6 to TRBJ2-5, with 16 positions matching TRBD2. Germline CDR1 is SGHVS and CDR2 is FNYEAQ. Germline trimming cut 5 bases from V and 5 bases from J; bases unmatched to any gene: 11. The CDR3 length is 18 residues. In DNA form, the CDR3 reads TGTGCCAGCAGCCCTACCGGGACTAGCGGGGGGGCCAAGGAGACCCAGTACTTC. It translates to CASSPTGTSGGAKETQYF.

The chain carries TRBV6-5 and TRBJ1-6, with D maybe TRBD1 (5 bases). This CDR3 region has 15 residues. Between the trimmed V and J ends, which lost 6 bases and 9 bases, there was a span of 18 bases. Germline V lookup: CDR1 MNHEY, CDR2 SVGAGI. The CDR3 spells CASRAGGPEGSPLHF. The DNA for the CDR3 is TGTGCCAGCAGGGCGGGGGGACCGGAGGGTTCACCCCTCCACTTT.

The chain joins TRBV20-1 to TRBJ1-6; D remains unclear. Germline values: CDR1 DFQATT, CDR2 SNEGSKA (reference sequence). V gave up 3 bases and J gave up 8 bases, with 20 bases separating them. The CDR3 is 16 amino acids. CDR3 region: CSASYFGLSLDSPLHF. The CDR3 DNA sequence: TGCAGTGCTAGTTATTTTGGACTTTCCCTGGATTCACCCCTCCACTTT.

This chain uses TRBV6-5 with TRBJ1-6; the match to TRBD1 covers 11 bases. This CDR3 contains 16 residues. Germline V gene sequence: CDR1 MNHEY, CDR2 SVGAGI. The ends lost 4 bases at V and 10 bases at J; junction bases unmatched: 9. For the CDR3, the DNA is TGTGCCAGCAGTTCTACCGCCGGGACAGGGGGATCACCCCTCCACTTT. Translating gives CASSSTAGTGGSPLHF.

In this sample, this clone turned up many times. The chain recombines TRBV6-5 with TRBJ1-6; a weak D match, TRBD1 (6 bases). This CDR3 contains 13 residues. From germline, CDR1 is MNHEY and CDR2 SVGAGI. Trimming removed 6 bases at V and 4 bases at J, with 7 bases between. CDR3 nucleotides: TGTGCCAGCAGGGACAGTTATAATTCACCCCTCCACTTT. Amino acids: CASRDSYNSPLHF.